The 21 T cell receptor beta chains below were found in one sample sequenced in a study of blood T cell repertoires in COVID-19. Repertoires were generated with immunoSEQ multiplex PCR, while TCRdb's copy carries only in-frame clones and drops some. The sample includes roughly 250,000 clones, 75% to 95% of them seen just once. Sequencing used PBMCs or T cells enriched from blood (not recorded which). Source of these receptors: a woman between 18 and 29 years old who had recovered from COVID-19.

This chain connects TRBV2 to TRBJ2-5; D gene uncertain. Per germline, CDR1 SNHLY and CDR2 FYNNEI. The CDR3 is 14 amino acids. Between the trimmed V and J ends, which lost 2 bases and 3 bases, there was a span of 10 bases. In DNA, the CDR3 is TGTGCCAGCAGTGAAAGGCAGGCTAAAGAGACCCAGTACTTC. Its translation is CASSERQAKETQYF.

The CDR3 reads CSVTKQGSYGYTF. As DNA, the CDR3 is TGCAGCGTCACTAAGCAGGGGTCCTATGGCTACACCTTC. The rearrangement links TRBV29-1 to TRBJ1-2, with a weak D call TRBD1 (6 bases). Germline V gene sequence: CDR1 SQVTM, CDR2 ANQGSEA. Trimming removed 6 bases at V and 4 bases at J, with 15 bases between. The CDR3 covers 13 residues.

The rearrangement uses TRBV7-9 and TRBJ2-5; 7 positions agree with TRBD1. V was clipped by 8 bases and J by 3 bases; unmatched bases: 9. Germline V CDR1 and CDR2: SEHNR, FQNEAQ (reference sequence). CDR3 size: 14 residues. CDR3 in amino acids: CASAFGTAKETQYF. CDR3 sequence (DNA): TGTGCCAGCGCCTTTGGGACAGCAAAAGAGACCCAGTACTTC.

The V and J genes are TRBV5-1 and TRBJ1-1; D not resolved. V shed 2 bases and J shed 0 bases, with 8 bases lying between them. There are 14 residues in the CDR3. Germline CDR1 is SGHRS and CDR2 is YFSETQ. The CDR3 DNA is TGCGCCAGCAGCTTCGACACCATGAACACTGAAGCTTTCTTT. Translating gives CASSFDTMNTEAFF.

The chain links TRBV19 to TRBJ1-2; 8 bases match TRBD1. The germline V gene has CDR1 LNHDA and CDR2 SQIVND (reference sequence). V shed 5 bases, J shed 7 bases, and the junction held 12 bases outside the gene matches. This CDR3 has 15 residues. The CDR3 loop is CASSWLGQETGGYTF. The CDR3 DNA sequence: TGTGCCAGTAGTTGGTTGGGACAGGAAACGGGTGGCTACACCTTC.

In this sample, this clone turned up a few times. The gene calls are TRBV4-1 and TRBJ2-1; D might be TRBD1 (6 bases). Trimming took off 1 base at V and 0 bases at J, with 10 bases between the two ends. In germline, CDR1 is MGHRA, CDR2 YSYEKL. The CDR3 runs to 16 residues. In nucleotides, the CDR3 is TGCGCCAGCAGCCAAGCAGGGGTTCTCTCCTACAATGAGCAGTTCTTC. This codes for CASSQAGVLSYNEQFF.

This rearrangement joins TRBV14 to TRBJ2-1, with a possible D match to TRBD2 (6 bases). CDR1 SGHDN and CDR2 FVKESK come from the germline V gene. V gave up 5 bases and J gave up 7 bases, with 15 bases separating them. The CDR3 sequence is 14 residues long. The CDR3 loop is CASSGPGARNEQFF. The CDR3 region has the DNA TGTGCCAGCAGCGGCCCGGGAGCCCGGAATGAGCAGTTCTTC.

The V gene is TRBV6-5, the J gene TRBJ2-2; 14 bases agree with TRBD2. V lost 6 bases to trimming and J lost 4 bases; unmatched junction nucleotides: 1. The CDR3 runs to 15 residues. Germline values: CDR1 MNHEY, CDR2 SVGAGI. CDR3 nucleotides: TGTGCCAGCAGCGGACTAGCGGGGGGCACCGGGGAGCTGTTTTTT. Translation: CASSGLAGGTGELFF.

This clone is a singleton in its sample. CDR3 nucleotide sequence: TGTGCCACCAGTGATGTTGACAGCAACTATGGCTACACCTTC. Translated: CATSDVDSNYGYTF. The chain recombines TRBV24-1 with TRBJ1-2; tentative D call: TRBD1 (5 bases). V was trimmed by 3 bases and J by 2 bases, leaving 9 bases between them. The CDR3 runs 14 residues. CDR1 KGHDR and CDR2 SFDVKD come from the germline V gene.

This clone appeared a few times. Other DNA sequences in this sample translate to the same CDR3. The CDR3 bases are TGTGCCAGCAGTTTAGCGGGATACTACGAGCAGTACTTC. Its translation: CASSLAGYYEQYF. The chain employs TRBV27 and TRBJ2-7; D may be TRBD2 (6 bases). Germline CDR1 is MNHEY and CDR2 is SMNVEV (reference sequence). The CDR3 contains 13 residues. V dropped 2 bases and J dropped 3 bases, with 8 bases sitting between them.

The V and J genes are TRBV14 and TRBJ2-5; a possible D gene is TRBD1 (5 bases). Germline assignment: CDR1 SGHDN and CDR2 FVKESK. The CDR3 extends over 16 amino acids. The germline V and J ends were trimmed by 4 bases and 2 bases, with 17 bases remaining between them. CDR3 DNA sequence: TGTGCCAGCAGCCGGGGTTTCGGACAAACACAAGAGACCCAGTACTTC. Translating it yields CASSRGFGQTQETQYF.

This chain links TRBV27 with TRBJ1-1, with D possibly being TRBD1 (6 bases). The CDR3 sequence is 14 residues long. CDR1 is MNHEY, CDR2 SMNVEV, per germline (reference sequence). Trimming shortened V by 6 bases and J by 7 bases, and 18 bases separated the two germline ends. This CDR3 reads CASRRGGGSDEAFF. CDR3 sequence (DNA): TGTGCCAGCAGGAGAGGTGGGGGCTCTGATGAAGCTTTCTTT.

The chain has TRBV12-3 or TRBV12-4 and TRBJ1-1, with D unclear. CDR3 length: 13 amino acids. Trimming cost V 3 bases and J 10 bases, with 15 bases left between them. Here the CDR3 reads CASSFNRGSGAFF. Here the CDR3 DNA reads TGTGCCAGCAGTTTCAATCGAGGCAGTGGAGCTTTCTTT.

The chain couples TRBV2 to TRBJ2-7, with 7 bases identical to TRBD1. The CDR3 has 12 residues. J gave up 5 bases and V 9 bases, and 7 bases lay outside the gene matches. Germline CDR1 is SNHLY and CDR2 is FYNNEI. DNA of the CDR3: TGTGCCAGTGACAGGGTTTTCCACGAGCAGTACTTC. It translates to CASDRVFHEQYF. Variable domain in full (rest from reference TRBV2 and TRBJ2-7): EPEVTQTPSHQVTQMGQEVILRCVPISNHLYFYWYRQILGQKVEFLVSFYNNEISEKSEIFDDQFSVERPDGSNFTLKIRSTKLEDSAMYFCASDRVFHEQYFGPGTRLTVT.

This chain joins TRBV5-1 and TRBJ1-1; 8 nucleotides align to TRBD1. V shed 2 bases, J shed 1 base, and the junction held 4 bases outside the gene matches. CDR3 length equals 15 residues. Germline V lookup: CDR1 SGHRS, CDR2 YFSETQ. The CDR3 DNA is TGCGCCAGCAGCTTACCAGGGGGCCAGAACACTGAAGCTTTCTTT. This gives the protein CASSLPGGQNTEAFF.

The genes are TRBV9 and TRBJ1-6; 7 bases match TRBD1. The CDR3 loop spans 15 amino acids. Per the germline V gene, CDR1 is SGDLS and CDR2 is YYNGEE. J was trimmed by 8 bases and V by 1 base; bases with no gene match: 6. CDR3 region: CASSVLDTGDSPLHF. DNA for the CDR3: TGTGCCAGCAGCGTACTAGATACAGGGGATTCACCCCTCCACTTT.

This chain uses TRBV19 with TRBJ1-4, with D perhaps TRBD1 (5 bases). Trimming removed 2 bases at V and 8 bases at J, with 15 bases between. The CDR3 has 15 residues. Germline values: CDR1 LNHDA, CDR2 SQIVND (reference sequence). The CDR3 loop reads CASSIRKEGTEKLFF. In DNA form, the CDR3 reads TGTGCCAGTAGTATACGTAAGGAGGGGACCGAAAAACTGTTTTTT.

The gene calls are TRBV5-4 and TRBJ2-7; TRBD2 matches 8 bases. The V segment lost 4 bases and the J segment 2 bases; nucleotides outside the gene matches: 8. The CDR3 contains 15 residues. Germline CDR1 SGHNT, CDR2 YYREEE (reference sequence). The CDR3 region has the DNA TGTGCCAGCAGCCTGGAGCGGGGGCATACCTACGAGCAGTACTTC. This encodes CASSLERGHTYEQYF. Full variable domain (outside the CDR3, taken from reference TRBV5-4 and TRBJ2-7): ETGVTQSPTHLIKTRGQQVTLRCSSQSGHNTVSWYQQALGQGPQFIFQYYREEENGRGNFPPRFSGLQFPNYSSELNVNALELDDSALYLCASSLERGHTYEQYFGPGTRLTVT.

V gene TRBV9 combines with J gene TRBJ1-1; 7 nucleotides align to TRBD1. The CDR3 covers 14 residues. Germline V gives CDR1 SGDLS, CDR2 YYNGEE. J lost 5 bases, V lost 1 base, and 5 bases had no gene match. The DNA of the CDR3 is TGTGCCAGCAGCGTACGGGACAGAGTTACTGAAGCTTTCTTT. It translates to CASSVRDRVTEAFF.

The V gene is TRBV7-3, the J gene TRBJ1-2; possible D gene TRBD1, 6 bases. This CDR3 comprises 13 residues. V shed 2 bases and J shed 8 bases, with 12 bases lying between them. Germline V gives CDR1 SGHTA, CDR2 FQGTGA. The CDR3 coding sequence is TGTGCCAGCAGCTTACGTAGGGGGTCCGGCTACACCTTC. Protein product: CASSLRRGSGYTF. The variable domain in full, completed from reference TRBV7-3 and TRBJ1-2, reads GAGVSQTPSNKVTEKGKYVELRCDPISGHTALYWYRQSLGQGPEFLIYFQGTGAADDSGLPNDRFFAVRPEGSVSTLKIQRTERGDSAVYLCASSLRRGSGYTFGSGTRLTVV.

The chain is built from TRBV4-1 and TRBJ1-5; a weak D match, TRBD1 (6 bases). The CDR3 has 14 residues. Germline CDR1 MGHRA, CDR2 YSYEKL. V was clipped by 5 bases and J by 4 bases, with 12 bases between them. The CDR3, as DNA: TGCGCCAGCAGCGAACAGGGAGCTAATCAGCCCCAGCATTTT. Amino acid sequence: CASSEQGANQPQHF.